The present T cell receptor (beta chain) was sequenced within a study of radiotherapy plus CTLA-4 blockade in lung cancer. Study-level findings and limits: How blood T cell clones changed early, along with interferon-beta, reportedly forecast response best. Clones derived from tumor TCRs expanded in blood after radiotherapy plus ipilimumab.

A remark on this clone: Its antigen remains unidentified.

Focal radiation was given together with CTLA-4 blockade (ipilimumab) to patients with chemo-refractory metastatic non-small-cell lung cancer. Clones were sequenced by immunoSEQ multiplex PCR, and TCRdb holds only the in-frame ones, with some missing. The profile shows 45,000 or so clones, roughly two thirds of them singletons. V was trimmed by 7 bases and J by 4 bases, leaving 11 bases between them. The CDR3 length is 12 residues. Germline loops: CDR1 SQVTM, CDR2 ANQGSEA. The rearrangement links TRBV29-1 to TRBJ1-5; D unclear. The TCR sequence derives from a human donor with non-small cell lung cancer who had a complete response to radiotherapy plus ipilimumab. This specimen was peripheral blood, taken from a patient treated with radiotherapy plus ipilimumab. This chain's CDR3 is CSGGQPNQPQHF. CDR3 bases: TGCAGCGGAGGGCAGCCAAATCAGCCCCAGCATTTT.